Described below is a single T cell receptor (beta chain) sequence and its context. These data come from a study of control samples from healthy donors and cancer patients. Method: immunoSEQ multiplex PCR; TCRdb's copy keeps in-frame clones and lacks some. The sample consists of roughly 130,000 clones, about 91% of them appearing once. The germline V and J ends were trimmed by 5 bases and 3 bases, with 14 bases remaining between them. The CDR3 has 14 amino acids. The germline gives CDR1 LNHDA, CDR2 SQIVND (reference sequence). Material: blood. This receptor was identified in a man aged 18-30 years in good health. V usage is TRBV19 and J usage is TRBJ2-7; possible D gene TRBD2, 7 bases. The CDR3 loop is CASSPGGRGYEQYF. CDR3 DNA sequence: TGTGCCAGTAGTCCGGGGGGCCGAGGCTACGAGCAGTACTTC. Supplemented by reference TRBV19 and TRBJ2-7, the full variable domain reads DGGITQSPKYLFRKEGQNVTLSCEQNLNHDAMYWYRQDPGQGLRLIYYSQIVNDFQKGDIAEGYSVSREKKESFPLTVTSAQKNPTAFYLCASSPGGRGYEQYFGPGTRLTVT.